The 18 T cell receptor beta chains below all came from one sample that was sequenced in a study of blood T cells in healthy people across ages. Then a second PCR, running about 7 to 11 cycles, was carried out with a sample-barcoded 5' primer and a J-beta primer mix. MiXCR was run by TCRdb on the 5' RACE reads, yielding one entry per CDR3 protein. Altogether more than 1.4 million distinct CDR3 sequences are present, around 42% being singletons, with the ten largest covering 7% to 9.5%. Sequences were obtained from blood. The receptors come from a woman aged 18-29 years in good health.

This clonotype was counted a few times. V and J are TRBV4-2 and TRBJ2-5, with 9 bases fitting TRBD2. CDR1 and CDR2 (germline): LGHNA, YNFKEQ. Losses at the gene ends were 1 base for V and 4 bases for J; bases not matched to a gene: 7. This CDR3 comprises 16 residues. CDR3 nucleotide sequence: TGTGCCAGCAGCCAAGTTGTTAGCGGGGGAAGAGAGACCCAGTACTTC. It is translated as CASSQVVSGGRETQYF.

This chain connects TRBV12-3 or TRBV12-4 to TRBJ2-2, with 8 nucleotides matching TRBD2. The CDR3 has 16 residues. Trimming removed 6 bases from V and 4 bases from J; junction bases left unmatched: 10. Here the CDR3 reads CASSPGGGRITGELFF. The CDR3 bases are TGTGCCAGCAGCCCGGGAGGGGGGCGGATCACCGGGGAGCTGTTTTTT.

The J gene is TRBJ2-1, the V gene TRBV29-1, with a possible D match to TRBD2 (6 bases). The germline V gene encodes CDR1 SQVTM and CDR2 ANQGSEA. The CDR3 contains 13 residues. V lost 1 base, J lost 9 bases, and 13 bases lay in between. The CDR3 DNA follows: TGCAGCGTTGAAGTTGGAGGGCTGGGTGAGCAGTTCTTC. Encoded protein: CSVEVGGLGEQFF.

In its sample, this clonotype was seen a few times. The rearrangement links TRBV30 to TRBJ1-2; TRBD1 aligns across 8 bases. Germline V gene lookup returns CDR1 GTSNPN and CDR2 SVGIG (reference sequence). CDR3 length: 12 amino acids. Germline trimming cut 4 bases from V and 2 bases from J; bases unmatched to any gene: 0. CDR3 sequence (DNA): TGTGCCTGGACAGGGGGCAACTATGGCTACACCTTC. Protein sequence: CAWTGGNYGYTF.

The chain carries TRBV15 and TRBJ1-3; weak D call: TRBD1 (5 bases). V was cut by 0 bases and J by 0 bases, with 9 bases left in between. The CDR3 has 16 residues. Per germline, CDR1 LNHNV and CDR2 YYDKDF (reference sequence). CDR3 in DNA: TGTGCCACCAGCAGAGAGGGGGGTCTCTCTGGAAACACCATATATTTT. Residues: CATSREGGLSGNTIYF.

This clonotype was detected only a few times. The CDR3 spells CASSLNPQGYGYTF. CDR3 DNA: TGCGCCAGCAGCTTGAACCCACAGGGCTATGGCTACACCTTC. The J gene is TRBJ1-2, the V gene TRBV5-1, with D possibly being TRBD1 (6 bases). The CDR3 runs to 14 residues. The V gene lost 1 base and the J gene lost 4 bases, with 11 bases spanning the gap. From germline, CDR1 is SGHRS and CDR2 YFSETQ.

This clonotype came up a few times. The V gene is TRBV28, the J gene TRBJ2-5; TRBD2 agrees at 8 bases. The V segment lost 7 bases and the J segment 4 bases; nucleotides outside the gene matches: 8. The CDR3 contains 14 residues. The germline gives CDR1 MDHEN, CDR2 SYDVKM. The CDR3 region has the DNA TGTGCCAGCACCCTGCGGGGGGTGAGAGAGACCCAGTACTTC. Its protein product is CASTLRGVRETQYF. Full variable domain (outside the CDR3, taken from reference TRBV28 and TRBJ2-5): DVKVTQSSRYLVKRTGEKVFLECVQDMDHENMFWYRQDPGLGLRLIYFSYDVKMKEKGDIPEGYSVSREKKERFSLILESASTNQTSMYLCASTLRGVRETQYFGPGTRLLVL.

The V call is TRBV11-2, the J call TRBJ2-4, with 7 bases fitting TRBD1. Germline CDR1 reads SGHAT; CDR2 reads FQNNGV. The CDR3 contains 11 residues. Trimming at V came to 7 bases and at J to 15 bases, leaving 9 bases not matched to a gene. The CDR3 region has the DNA TGTGCCAGCAACGACAGGGTCCGTCTGTACTTC. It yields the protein CASNDRVRLYF. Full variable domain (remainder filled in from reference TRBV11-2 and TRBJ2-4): EAGVAQSPRYKIIEKRQSVAFWCNPISGHATLYWYQQILGQGPKLLIQFQNNGVVDDSQLPKDRFSAERLKGVDSTLKIQPAKLEDSAVYLCASNDRVRLYFGAGTRLSVL.

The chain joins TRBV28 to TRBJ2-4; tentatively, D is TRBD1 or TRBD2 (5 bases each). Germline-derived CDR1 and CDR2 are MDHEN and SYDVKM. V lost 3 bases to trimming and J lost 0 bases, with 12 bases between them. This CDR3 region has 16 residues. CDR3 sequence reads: CASSFRELLAKNIQYF. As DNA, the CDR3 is TGTGCCAGCAGTTTCAGGGAGTTGCTAGCCAAAAACATTCAGTACTTC.

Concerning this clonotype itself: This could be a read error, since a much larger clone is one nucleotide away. The CDR3 region is CASSPRQVFSHNEQYF. The CDR3, as DNA: TGCGCCAGCAGCCCCAGACAGGTATTTTCTCACAATGAGCAGTACTTC. V usage is TRBV4-1 and J usage is TRBJ2-5; TRBD1 is a possible D gene (6 bases). Trimming shortened V by 4 bases and J by 11 bases, and 26 bases separated the two germline ends. The CDR3 covers 16 residues. Germline V gene data show CDR1 as MGHRA and CDR2 as YSYEKL.

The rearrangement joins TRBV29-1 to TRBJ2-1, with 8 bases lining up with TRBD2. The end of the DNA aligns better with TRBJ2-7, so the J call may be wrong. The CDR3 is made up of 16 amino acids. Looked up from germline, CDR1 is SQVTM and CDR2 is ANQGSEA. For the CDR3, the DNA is TGCAGCGTCCCCCAAGAGGAGACTAGCGCCTACAATGAGCAGTACTTC. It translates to CSVPQEETSAYNEQYF.

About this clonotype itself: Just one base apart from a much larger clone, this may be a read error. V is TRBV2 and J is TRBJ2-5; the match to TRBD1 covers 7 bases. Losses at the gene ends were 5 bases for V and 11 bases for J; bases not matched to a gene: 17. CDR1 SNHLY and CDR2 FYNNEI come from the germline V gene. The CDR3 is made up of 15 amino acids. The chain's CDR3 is CASSHLTGAGDEQYF. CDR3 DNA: TGTGCCAGCAGTCACCTAACAGGGGCTGGGGATGAGCAGTACTTC.

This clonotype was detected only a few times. The CDR3 coding sequence is TGTGCCAGCAGGCCGGGTTTTGGAAGCGCAAACTCCTACGAGCAGTACTTC. Protein product: CASRPGFGSANSYEQYF. The chain uses TRBV12-3 or TRBV12-4 and TRBJ2-7, with D unclear. The length of the CDR3 is 17 residues. Trimming took off 6 bases at V and 0 bases at J, with 21 bases between the two ends.

The CDR3 DNA sequence: TGTGCCACCAGCAGAGATCAAGGCAGGGTGGATCAGCCCCAGCATTTT. It encodes CATSRDQGRVDQPQHF. The chain combines TRBV15 with TRBJ1-5, with TRBD1 as a possible D gene (5 bases). V lost 0 bases and J 5 bases, leaving 14 bases between the germline ends. From germline, CDR1 is LNHNV and CDR2 YYDKDF (reference sequence). The CDR3 is made up of 16 amino acids. The full variable domain, completed using reference TRBV15 and TRBJ1-5, is DAMVIQNPRYQVTQFGKPVTLSCSQTLNHNVMYWYQQKSSQAPKLLFHYYDKDFNNEADTPDNFQSRRPNTSFCFLDIRSPGLGDTAMYLCATSRDQGRVDQPQHFGDGTRLSIL.

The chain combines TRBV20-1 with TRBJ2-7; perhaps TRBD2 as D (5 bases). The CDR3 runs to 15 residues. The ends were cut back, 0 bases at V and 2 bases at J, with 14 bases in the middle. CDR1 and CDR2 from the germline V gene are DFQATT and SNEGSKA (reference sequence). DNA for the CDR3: TGCAGTGCTAGAGATTCAGGACTGATAACCTACGAGCAGTACTTC. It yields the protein CSARDSGLITYEQYF.

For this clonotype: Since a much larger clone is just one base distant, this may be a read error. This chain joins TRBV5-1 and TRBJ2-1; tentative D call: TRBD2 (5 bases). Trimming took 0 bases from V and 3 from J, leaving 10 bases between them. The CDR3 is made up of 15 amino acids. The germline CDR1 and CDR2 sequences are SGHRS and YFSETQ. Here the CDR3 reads CASSLGDYFYNEQFF. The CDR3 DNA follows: TGCGCCAGCAGCTTGGGTGACTACTTCTACAATGAGCAGTTCTTC.

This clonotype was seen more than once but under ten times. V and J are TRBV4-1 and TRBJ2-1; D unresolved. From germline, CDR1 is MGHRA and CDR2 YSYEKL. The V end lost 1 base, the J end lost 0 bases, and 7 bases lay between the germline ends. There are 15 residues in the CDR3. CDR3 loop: CASSQAVFSYNEQFF. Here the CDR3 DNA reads TGCGCCAGCAGCCAAGCGGTCTTCTCCTACAATGAGCAGTTCTTC.

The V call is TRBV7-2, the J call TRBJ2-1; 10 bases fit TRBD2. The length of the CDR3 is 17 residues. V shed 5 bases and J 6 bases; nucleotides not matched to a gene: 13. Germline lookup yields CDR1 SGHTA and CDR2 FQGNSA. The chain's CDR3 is CASSPGLAGESVNEQFF. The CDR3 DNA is TGTGCCAGCAGCCCCGGCCTAGCGGGAGAGTCGGTCAATGAGCAGTTCTTC.